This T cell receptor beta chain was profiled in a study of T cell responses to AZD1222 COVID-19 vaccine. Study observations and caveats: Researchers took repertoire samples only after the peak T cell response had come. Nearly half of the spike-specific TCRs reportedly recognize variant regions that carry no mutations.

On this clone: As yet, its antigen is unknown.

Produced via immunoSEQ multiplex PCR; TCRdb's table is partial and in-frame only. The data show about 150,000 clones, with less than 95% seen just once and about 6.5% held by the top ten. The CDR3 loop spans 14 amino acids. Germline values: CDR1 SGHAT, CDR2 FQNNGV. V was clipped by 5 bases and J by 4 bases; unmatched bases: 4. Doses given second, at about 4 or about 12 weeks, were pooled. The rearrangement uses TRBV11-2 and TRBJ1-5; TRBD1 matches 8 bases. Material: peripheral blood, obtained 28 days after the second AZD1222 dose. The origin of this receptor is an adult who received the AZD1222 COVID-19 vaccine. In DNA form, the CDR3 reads TGTGCCAGCAGCCCCCGACAGGGGAATCAGCCCCAGCATTTT. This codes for CASSPRQGNQPQHF.